Described below is a single T cell receptor beta chain sequence and its context. Clones were sequenced by immunoSEQ multiplex PCR, and TCRdb holds only the in-frame ones, with some missing. The profile shows more than 35,000 clones, 90% of them singletons. Germline values: CDR1 SGHRS, CDR2 YFSETQ. The CDR3 sequence is 15 residues long. V lost 4 bases to trimming and J lost 0 bases, with 14 bases between them. This entry is derived from a study of blood T cell repertoires in COVID-19. Sequences were obtained from peripheral blood. V and J are TRBV5-1 and TRBJ2-7; tentatively, D is TRBD2 (7 bases). The TCR sequence derives from a human donor in a cohort sampled during active COVID-19. CDR3: CASSPGEGGSYEQYF. The DNA for the CDR3 is TGCGCCAGCAGCCCAGGGGAGGGGGGCTCCTACGAGCAGTACTTC.